The entry that follows covers one T cell receptor (beta chain) sequence. The antigen is undetermined. This sample was included in a study of shared clonotypes between healthy human individuals. General study findings and limits: Clonotypes shared by all four donors outscored non-shared clonotypes in generation probability.

Germline V gene lookup returns CDR1 SGHTS and CDR2 YDEGEE. The CDR3 contains 16 residues. The germline V and J ends were trimmed by 3 bases and 1 base, with 14 bases remaining between them. The assay was immunoSEQ multiplex PCR, and TCRdb's table has in-frame clones only and misses some. This sample has some 2 million clones; 85% to 95% occur once, and the top ten carry around 0.13%. The source is a young man in good health. Material for sequencing was naive CD4+ T cells sorted from blood. Subset of the sample: CD45RA+ positively selected. V usage is TRBV5-8 and J usage is TRBJ2-1; D is perhaps TRBD1 or TRBD2 (6 bases each). The CDR3 protein is CASSSVRGRSYNEQFF. CDR3 bases: TGTGCCAGCAGCTCCGTGAGGGGGAGGTCCTACAATGAGCAGTTCTTC.